The T cell receptor beta chain described here comes from a study of Ad26.COV2.S vaccination and SARS-CoV-2 variants. Background on the study: Ad26.COV2.S shots went into the muscle once or twice, 56 days apart.

Study-wide points: Breadth, reportedly substantial, characterized the spike-specific CD8+ and CD4+ T cell responses after vaccination.

Assay: immunoSEQ multiplex PCR; the TCRdb copy retains only in-frame clones and omits some. This repertoire shows hundreds of thousands of clones, around 92% found once; its top ten account for about 1.6%. The treatment was: roughly 20 received Ad26.COV2.S at low or high dose, single or two shots; roughly five received placebo; per-sample allocation not given. The samples date from day 63 after the first vaccine or placebo injection. Whoever gave the sample was an adult aged 18-55 years in Boston. Remarks on this clone: Its antigen is not identified.

The TCR was taken from a person between 18 and 65 years old who received the Ad26.COV2.S COVID-19 vaccine or a placebo. The source material was peripheral blood, sampled in a trial of Ad26.COV2.S vaccine versus placebo.

CDR3: CASSLRGADEKLFF. The CDR3 DNA reads as TGTGCCAGCAGCTTGAGGGGGGCGGACGAAAAACTGTTTTTT. This sequence joins TRBV7-2 and TRBJ1-4; D might be TRBD1 (6 bases). V shed 3 bases and J shed 8 bases, with 13 bases lying between them. Germline V gene sequence: CDR1 SGHTA, CDR2 FQGNSA. The CDR3 is 14 residues long.